The present T cell receptor (beta chain) was sequenced within a study of blood T cell repertoires in COVID-19. On the study more broadly: The cDNA or gDNA used as material had been derived from T cells, B-cell-depleted T cells, or PBMCs.

There are 13 residues in the CDR3. V was pared by 6 bases and J by 5 bases, with 16 bases between. Germline CDR1 is SQVTM and CDR2 is ANQGSEA. Profiled with immunoSEQ multiplex PCR; TCRdb holds only in-frame clones, not every one. The sample comprises about 440,000 clones, 85% to 90% of which are singletons, and 4% to 4.5% rests with the top ten. The source of this sequence is a woman aged 25 to 39 with acute or convalescent COVID-19. V usage is TRBV29-1 and J usage is TRBJ1-2, with D tentatively TRBD1 (5 bases). Sequencing was done on a sample of peripheral blood. CDR3 amino acids: CSVGGGDRYGYTF. The CDR3 coding sequence is TGCAGCGTCGGGGGTGGTGATCGGTATGGCTACACCTTC.